These 20 T cell receptor beta chains were sequenced from one sample in a study of blood T cell repertoires in COVID-19. Profiled with immunoSEQ multiplex PCR; TCRdb holds only in-frame clones, not every one. The table includes about 290,000 clones, around four fifths detected once. The sample taken for sequencing was peripheral blood. These receptors came from a woman aged 50 to 60 with active or convalescent COVID-19.

The chain uses TRBV5-1 and TRBJ1-1; D possibly corresponds to TRBD1 (5 bases). V shed 0 bases and J shed 0 bases, with 12 bases lying between them. CDR1 is SGHRS, CDR2 YFSETQ, per germline. There are 16 residues in the CDR3. The CDR3 DNA follows: TGCGCCAGCAGCTTGGCCGGGGGGAGGGTGAACACTGAAGCTTTCTTT. Protein: CASSLAGGRVNTEAFF.

The chain links TRBV7-2 to TRBJ1-6, with TRBD1 identical over 7 bases. Germline CDR1 is SGHTA and CDR2 is FQGNSA. V gave up 5 bases and J gave up 13 bases; unmatched junction bases: 17. The CDR3 consists of 16 residues. For the CDR3, the DNA is TGTGCCAGCAGCCCTCGGAGGGGGCGCGAGATGATGCCCCTCCACTTT. The encoded protein is CASSPRRGREMMPLHF.

The CDR3 here is CASSPGQIETQYF. The DNA for the CDR3 is TGTGCCAGCTCACCGGGACAGATTGAGACCCAGTACTTC. The chain is built from TRBV18 and TRBJ2-5; 7 bases are a match to TRBD1. Trimming took 3 bases from V and 5 from J; bases not matched to a gene: 3. CDR1 and CDR2 from the germline V gene are KGHSH and LQKENI. The CDR3 contains 13 residues.

The genes are TRBV5-4 and TRBJ2-1, with D possibly matching TRBD1 (5 bases). The CDR3 covers 15 residues. The V gene's germline CDR1 is SGHNT and CDR2 YYREEE (reference sequence). V lost 0 bases and J lost 7, with 14 bases in between. The CDR3, as DNA: TGTGCCAGCAGCTTGGGACAGAGCCTGCCAAATGAGCAGTTCTTC. It yields the protein CASSLGQSLPNEQFF.

The chain is built from TRBV30 and TRBJ1-2; possible D gene TRBD1, 5 bases. The CDR3 has 14 residues. Between the trimmed V and J ends, which lost 3 bases and 5 bases, there was a span of 16 bases. Per the germline V gene, CDR1 is GTSNPN and CDR2 is SVGIG (reference sequence). The CDR3 sequence: CAWRRQGGWYGYTF. CDR3 nucleotide sequence: TGTGCCTGGAGGAGGCAGGGAGGCTGGTATGGCTACACCTTC.

The chain joins TRBV14 to TRBJ1-1; D gene uncertain. CDR1 is SGHDN and CDR2 is FVKESK in the germline V gene. Trimming stripped 1 base from V and 3 bases from J, with 15 bases between. This CDR3 comprises 16 residues. CDR3 residues: CASSQGEGRWDTEAFF. The CDR3 DNA reads as TGTGCCAGCAGCCAAGGGGAGGGTAGGTGGGACACTGAAGCTTTCTTT.

The rearrangement links TRBV5-1 to TRBJ2-7; perhaps TRBD1 as D (6 bases). Per germline, CDR1 SGHRS and CDR2 YFSETQ. There are 14 residues in the CDR3. Between the trimmed V and J ends, which lost 1 base and 3 bases, there was a span of 11 bases. CDR3 sequence: CASSLHSQGYEQYF. CDR3 bases: TGCGCCAGCAGCTTGCATTCACAGGGCTACGAGCAGTACTTC.

The J gene is TRBJ1-6, the V gene TRBV3-1 (or the pseudogene TRBV3-2); D possibly corresponds to TRBD1 (5 bases). Per the germline V gene, CDR1 is LGHDT and CDR2 is YNNKEL (reference sequence). The V gene lost 4 bases and the J gene lost 8 bases, with 15 bases spanning the gap. This CDR3 region has 15 residues. The CDR3 spells CASSRRGMAYSPLHF. CDR3 in DNA: TGTGCCAGCAGCCGAAGGGGAATGGCGTATTCACCCCTCCACTTT.

The chain has TRBV5-6 and TRBJ1-2; 8 positions agree with TRBD1. The J segment lost 8 bases and the V segment lost 4 bases, leaving 16 bases of the junction unmatched. The CDR3 extends over 16 amino acids. Germline V lookup: CDR1 SGHDT, CDR2 YYEEEE. The chain's CDR3 is CASSETQGAGRRGYTF. The CDR3 region has the DNA TGTGCCAGCAGCGAGACCCAGGGGGCCGGCAGGAGGGGCTACACCTTC.

The chain carries TRBV6-5 and TRBJ1-2, with 8 positions matching TRBD1. This CDR3 contains 14 residues. CDR1 MNHEY and CDR2 SVGAGI come from the germline V gene. J was trimmed by 0 bases and V by 4 bases; bases with no gene match: 1. This CDR3 reads CASSSTGANYGYTF. The CDR3 nucleotides read TGTGCCAGCAGTTCGACAGGGGCTAACTATGGCTACACCTTC.

The chain combines TRBV28 with TRBJ2-5; 9 bases fit TRBD1. The V segment lost 3 bases and the J segment 5 bases; nucleotides outside the gene matches: 10. CDR1 is MDHEN and CDR2 is SYDVKM in the germline V gene. This CDR3 region has 16 residues. The CDR3 is CASSFRDRAPRETQYF. The CDR3, as DNA: TGTGCCAGCAGTTTCCGGGACAGGGCTCCCCGGGAGACCCAGTACTTC. Filled out from reference TRBV28 and TRBJ2-5, the complete variable domain reads DVKVTQSSRYLVKRTGEKVFLECVQDMDHENMFWYRQDPGLGLRLIYFSYDVKMKEKGDIPEGYSVSREKKERFSLILESASTNQTSMYLCASSFRDRAPRETQYFGPGTRLLVL.

This clone was detected once. The rearrangement links TRBV7-2 to TRBJ1-2, with 10 positions matching TRBD1. The CDR3 covers 14 residues. Trimming cost V 6 bases and J 7 bases; bases outside gene matches: 8. The germline V gene encodes CDR1 SGHTA and CDR2 FQGNSA. As DNA, the CDR3 is TGTGCCAGCAGACCCCAGACAGGGGGCTCTGGCTACACCTTC. The encoded protein is CASRPQTGGSGYTF.

The genes are TRBV14 and TRBJ1-4, with a tentative D call TRBD1 (6 bases). Germline CDR1 SGHDN, CDR2 FVKESK. This CDR3 region has 14 residues. Trimming pared 4 bases from V and 8 bases from J, leaving 14 bases between. The CDR3 DNA sequence: TGTGCCAGCAGCCCCCTGGGGGCGTACGAAAAACTGTTTTTT. Translation: CASSPLGAYEKLFF.

This clone was seen a single time. The V call is TRBV2, the J call TRBJ1-4; D possibly corresponds to TRBD1 (5 bases). Germline values: CDR1 SNHLY, CDR2 FYNNEI. V dropped 3 bases and J dropped 7 bases, with 12 bases sitting between them. The CDR3 spans 14 residues. Here the CDR3 reads CASSDGAGREKLFF. In DNA form, the CDR3 reads TGTGCCAGCAGTGATGGGGCTGGCCGTGAAAAACTGTTTTTT.

V and J are TRBV2 and TRBJ2-5; 9 bases align to TRBD1. V shed 6 bases and J 6 bases; nucleotides not matched to a gene: 11. The germline CDR1 and CDR2 sequences are SNHLY and FYNNEI. This CDR3 spans 15 amino acids. CDR3 nucleotides: TGTGCCAGCAGACCGGGACAGGGCTGGGGGAAGACCCAGTACTTC. It translates to CASRPGQGWGKTQYF. Full variable domain (outside the CDR3, taken from reference TRBV2 and TRBJ2-5): EPEVTQTPSHQVTQMGQEVILRCVPISNHLYFYWYRQILGQKVEFLVSFYNNEISEKSEIFDDQFSVERPDGSNFTLKIRSTKLEDSAMYFCASRPGQGWGKTQYFGPGTRLLVL.

The chain couples TRBV12-3 or TRBV12-4 to TRBJ2-5, with D perhaps TRBD2 (5 bases). The V end was cut by 3 bases, the J end by 4 bases, with 9 bases between. This CDR3 has 13 amino acids. The CDR3 sequence: CASSLREGETQYF. In DNA form, the CDR3 reads TGTGCCAGCAGTTTGAGAGAGGGAGAGACCCAGTACTTC.

CDR3 sequence: CATSEDPGQALDTQYF. DNA of the CDR3: TGTGCCACCAGTGAGGATCCGGGACAGGCGTTGGATACGCAGTATTTT. The rearrangement uses TRBV24-1 and TRBJ2-3, with 8 bases lining up with TRBD1. Looked up from germline, CDR1 is KGHDR and CDR2 is SFDVKD. This CDR3 has 16 residues. J lost 6 bases, V lost 4 bases, and 11 bases had no gene match.

The V and J genes are TRBV28 and TRBJ1-1; 7 bases align to TRBD1. The germline CDR1 and CDR2 sequences are MDHEN and SYDVKM. This CDR3 is 14 amino acids long. J was trimmed by 1 base and V by 4 bases; bases with no gene match: 3. CDR3 in DNA: TGTGCCAGCAGTTCGGGACAGTCGAACACTGAAGCTTTCTTT. Its protein is CASSSGQSNTEAFF.

V usage is TRBV11-2 and J usage is TRBJ2-7; maybe TRBD1 (6 bases). Germline V gives CDR1 SGHAT, CDR2 FQNNGV. Trimming took off 4 bases at V and 7 bases at J, with 23 bases between the two ends. The CDR3 length is 16 residues. Here the CDR3 reads CASSSLAGVGVREQYF. CDR3 in DNA: TGTGCCAGCAGCTCTCTTGCAGGGGTAGGTGTCCGGGAGCAGTACTTC.

The V call is TRBV6-1, the J call TRBJ1-5, with 8 positions matching TRBD1. In germline, CDR1 is MNHNS, CDR2 SASEGT. The length of the CDR3 is 18 residues. V dropped 3 bases and J dropped 0; count of bases not matched to a gene: 10. CDR3 sequence: CASSERRSGQGSNQPQHF. The CDR3 DNA sequence: TGTGCCAGCAGTGAGAGGCGTAGCGGACAGGGTAGCAATCAGCCCCAGCATTTT.